The entry below gives a single T cell receptor (beta chain) sequence along with its context. This sample was taken from a study of metastatic and nonmetastatic thyroid tumors. The germline V gene encodes CDR1 KGHDR and CDR2 SFDVKD. This CDR3 is 16 amino acids long. V shed 4 bases and J shed 0 bases, with 13 bases lying between them. Authors' data handling: To classify distant metastasis in papillary thyroid cancer, a model was built from CDR3 differences across clinicopathological groups. TCRdb recomputed clones from the PCR reads via MiXCR. The V and J calls here are based on TCRdb, not the publication. This table holds about 16,000 clones, 10% to 15% found once. Before thyroid surgery, none of the patients had received any treatment.

Sequenced material: blood. V gene TRBV24-1 combines with J gene TRBJ2-3; D possibly matches TRBD1 or TRBD2 (6 bases each). This receptor was taken from a female donor with papillary thyroid cancer or a benign thyroid nodule (not recorded which). Some clones in this sample may be carry-over from other donors' samples. The CDR3 reads CATSDPTGTSTDTQYF. The CDR3 region has the DNA TGTGCCACCAGTGACCCCACAGGGACTAGCACAGATACGCAGTATTTT.